This TCR beta chain appears in the sequencing data of a study of T cell changes during pregnancy in multiple sclerosis. The junction had 7 bases not matched to a gene; V was cut back by 6 bases and J by 0 bases. The CDR3 is 15 residues long. CDR1 and CDR2 (germline): MNHEY, SMNVEV (reference sequence). Assay: immunoSEQ multiplex PCR; the TCRdb copy retains only in-frame clones and omits some. Counted here are about 40,000 clones, roughly 90% occurring once; the ten biggest clones make up 7.8%. The sequencing here drew on CD8+ T cells from peripheral blood mononuclear cells, taken before pregnancy. The receptor comes from a female donor with multiple sclerosis, enrolled in a pregnancy study. The chain combines TRBV27 with TRBJ2-7, with 8 bases that match TRBD1. CDR3 sequence: CASSPGGGGSYEQYF. The CDR3 region has the DNA TGTGCCAGCAGCCCAGGGGGCGGAGGCTCCTACGAGCAGTACTTC.